The sequence of this TCR beta chain was determined in a study of T-cell memory formation after mild COVID-19. Worth noting for this clonotype: Its antigen is not identified.

General study results and limits: Clones contracting day 15 to 85 were balanced CD4/CD8; later expanders leaned CD4+.

V gave up 7 bases and J gave up 1 base, with 22 bases separating them. Germline V gene lookup returns CDR1 MNHEY and CDR2 SVGEGT. This CDR3 has 17 amino acids. In TCRdb, the 5' RACE reads were re-called with MiXCR into one record per CDR3 protein. The sample includes fewer than 350,000 distinct CDR3 sequences, over 15% seen only once; the top ten take about 23%. The sample comprised PBMCs or a T cell subset sorted from them (not recorded which). The chain combines TRBV6-2 or TRBV6-3 with TRBJ1-1; a possible D gene is TRBD1 (5 bases). This TCR was recovered from a young man who had mild COVID-19 (a few samples of this study predate the infection). Cell type and time point are not known. CDR3 bases: TGTGCCAGCACGAACCTCCCCTCCTCCAGGGAGAACACTGAAGCTTTCTTT. Its protein product is CASTNLPSSRENTEAFF.